One sample yielded the 32 T cell receptor beta chains listed below, sequenced in a study of response to subunit inactivated influenza vaccine. MiXCR, applied by TCRdb to the RT-PCR reads, yields one record per CDR3 protein. The sample contains a few hundred thousand distinct CDR3 sequences, roughly 15% of which appear only once. Sequenced here: PBMCs from blood, sampled roughly 12 days after vaccination. All receptors come from a man in his fifties who received an inactivated influenza vaccine.

This clonotype was seen a few times. The chain links TRBV5-1 to TRBJ2-7; tentative D call: TRBD1 (6 bases). Looked up from germline, CDR1 is SGHRS and CDR2 is YFSETQ. The ends were cut back, 0 bases at V and 9 bases at J, with 16 bases in the middle. This CDR3 spans 14 amino acids. The CDR3 region is CASSLDFTGGRQYF. The CDR3 coding sequence is TGCGCCAGCAGCTTGGATTTTACTGGGGGCAGGCAGTACTTC.

This clonotype has ten or more counts. The rearrangement joins TRBV12-3 or TRBV12-4 to TRBJ2-1, with D uncertain. V was clipped by 5 bases and J by 6 bases, with 5 bases between them. The CDR3 contains 11 residues. The CDR3 DNA reads as TGTGCCAGCAGTCACAGCAATGAGCAGTTCTTC. Translation: CASSHSNEQFF.

This chain joins TRBV7-9 and TRBJ2-1; 7 bases align to TRBD2. The CDR3 runs 15 residues. CDR1 and CDR2 (germline): SEHNR, FQNEAQ (reference sequence). V lost 6 bases and J lost 7; bases outside the gene matches: 12. CDR3 coding DNA: TGTGCCAGCAGTCACCAAGGGAGGGCCAAAAATGAGCAGTTCTTC. Translated, it gives CASSHQGRAKNEQFF. The whole variable domain, filled in from reference TRBV7-9 and TRBJ2-1, reads DTGVSQNPRHKITKRGQNVTFRCDPISEHNRLYWYRQTLGQGPEFLTYFQNEAQLEKSRLLSDRFSAERPKGSFSTLEIQRTEQGDSAMYLCASSHQGRAKNEQFFGPGTRLTVL.

V is TRBV4-3 and J is TRBJ2-1; TRBD2 matches 11 bases. The V gene's germline CDR1 is LGHNA and CDR2 YSLEER. The CDR3 has 16 amino acids. J was trimmed by 4 bases and V by 0 bases; bases with no gene match: 2. The CDR3 DNA reads as TGCGCCAGCAGCCAAGATAGCGGGAGGGGGTACAATGAGCAGTTCTTC. As protein: CASSQDSGRGYNEQFF.

The rearrangement links TRBV6-1 to TRBJ1-5; 7 bases map to TRBD1. The CDR3 consists of 14 residues. V was pared by 9 bases and J by 6 bases, with 11 bases of the junction left unmatched. Germline CDR1 reads MNHNS; CDR2 reads SASEGT. The CDR3 is CASGEGALAQPQHF. For the CDR3, the DNA is TGTGCCAGTGGCGAGGGGGCTCTAGCTCAGCCCCAGCATTTT.

This chain connects TRBV9 to TRBJ2-5; 9 bases align to TRBD2. V was clipped by 3 bases and J by 3 bases; unmatched bases: 3. CDR1 and CDR2 (germline): SGDLS, YYNGEE. The CDR3 is 14 residues long. The CDR3 DNA is TGTGCCAGCAGCGGGCTAGCGGGGAAAGAGACCCAGTACTTC. Translating gives CASSGLAGKETQYF.

This clonotype was recorded a few times. The chain links TRBV12-3 or TRBV12-4 to TRBJ1-3, with D maybe TRBD1 (5 bases). This CDR3 has 14 amino acids. V lost 6 bases and J lost 1, with 10 bases in between. The CDR3 nucleotides are TGTGCCAGCAGATTGGACACTTCTGGAAACACCATATATTTT. It translates to CASRLDTSGNTIYF.

The rearrangement joins TRBV7-6 to TRBJ2-7; a weak D match, TRBD2 (6 bases). V gave up 1 base and J gave up 4 bases, with 17 bases separating them. Germline V gives CDR1 SGHVS, CDR2 FNYEAQ. This CDR3 is built from 16 residues. CDR3 DNA sequence: TGTGCCAGCAGCTTAGAAGGTGACGGGAGTGTTTACGAGCAGTACTTC. Translating it yields CASSLEGDGSVYEQYF.

This clonotype was recorded many times. The V call is TRBV10-2, the J call TRBJ2-1; the match to TRBD2 covers 11 bases. The CDR3 length is 16 residues. The germline V gene has CDR1 WSHSY and CDR2 SAAADI. The V segment lost 6 bases and the J segment 0 bases; nucleotides outside the gene matches: 4. CDR3 region: CASSRLAGPSYNEQFF. The CDR3 coding sequence is TGCGCCAGCAGCCGACTAGCGGGGCCCTCCTACAATGAGCAGTTCTTC.

The chain joins TRBV28 to TRBJ2-7; 9 nucleotides match TRBD1. Per the germline V gene, CDR1 is MDHEN and CDR2 is SYDVKM. Trimming took 4 bases from V and 2 from J; bases not matched to a gene: 6. This CDR3 contains 15 residues. The CDR3 region is CASSSRQGDTYEQYF. As DNA, the CDR3 is TGTGCCAGCAGTTCTCGACAGGGGGATACCTACGAGCAGTACTTC. Looking up the rest from reference TRBV28 and TRBJ2-7 gives the full variable domain: DVKVTQSSRYLVKRTGEKVFLECVQDMDHENMFWYRQDPGLGLRLIYFSYDVKMKEKGDIPEGYSVSREKKERFSLILESASTNQTSMYLCASSSRQGDTYEQYFGPGTRLTVT.

J is TRBJ2-7 and V is TRBV9; 7 bases are a match to TRBD1. This CDR3 contains 14 residues. With 4 bases clipped from V and 3 bases from J, the junction kept 7 bases outside the gene matches. Germline V lookup: CDR1 SGDLS, CDR2 YYNGEE. CDR3 nucleotides: TGTGCCAGCAGCACCGGACAGGACCTCTACGAGCAGTACTTC. Encoded protein: CASSTGQDLYEQYF.

In this sample, this clonotype turned up a few times. This sequence joins TRBV7-9 and TRBJ2-1; 9 bases are shared with TRBD2. CDR1 is SEHNR, CDR2 FQNEAQ, per germline (reference sequence). The CDR3 contains 13 residues. CDR3 sequence (DNA): TGTGCGATTAGCGGGAGTTCATACAATGAGCAGTTCTTC. This sequence encodes CAISGSSYNEQFF. Full variable domain (missing parts from reference TRBV7-9 and TRBJ2-1): DTGVSQNPRHKITKRGQNVTFRCDPISEHNRLYWYRQTLGQGPEFLTYFQNEAQLEKSRLLSDRFSAERPKGSFSTLEIQRTEQGDSAMYLCAISGSSYNEQFFGPGTRLTVL.

This chain joins TRBV7-2 and TRBJ2-7; TRBD2 matches 8 bases. Germline CDR1 and CDR2: SGHTA and FQGNSA. The CDR3 runs to 18 residues. With V trimmed by 0 bases and J by 1 base, 11 bases remained unmatched. CDR3 DNA sequence: TGTGCCAGCAGCTTAGCACCCTATTTAAGCGGGAGTTCCTACGAGCAGTACTTC. Amino acid sequence: CASSLAPYLSGSSYEQYF. Complete variable domain (other parts from reference TRBV7-2 and TRBJ2-7): GAGVSQSPSNKVTEKGKDVELRCDPISGHTALYWYRQSLGQGLEFLIYFQGNSAPDKSGLPSDRFSAERTGGSVSTLTIQRTQQEDSAVYLCASSLAPYLSGSSYEQYFGPGTRLTVT.

The chain's CDR3 is CSARKGGGEKLFF. Here the CDR3 DNA reads TGCAGTGCTAGGAAGGGGGGCGGTGAAAAACTGTTTTTT. The genes are TRBV20-1 and TRBJ1-4; D may be TRBD1 (6 bases). Germline CDR1 reads DFQATT; CDR2 reads SNEGSKA (reference sequence). The V end was cut by 3 bases, the J end by 7 bases, with 12 bases between. The CDR3 is 13 residues long.

The chain combines TRBV7-8 with TRBJ2-4; weak D call: TRBD1 (5 bases). This CDR3 is built from 15 residues. V shed 5 bases and J shed 0 bases, with 11 bases lying between them. Germline V gene data show CDR1 as SGHVS and CDR2 as FQNEAQ. CDR3 amino acids: CASSPATGAKNIQYF. The CDR3, as DNA: TGTGCCAGCAGCCCTGCCACAGGAGCCAAAAACATTCAGTACTTC.

This chain links TRBV5-1 with TRBJ2-2; the D gene is possibly TRBD1 (6 bases). The CDR3 extends over 16 amino acids. V lost 1 base and J 6 bases, leaving 16 bases between the germline ends. Germline V gene sequence: CDR1 SGHRS, CDR2 YFSETQ. CDR3 sequence: CASSLRTVQGPGELFF. The CDR3 DNA reads TGCGCCAGCAGCTTGAGGACTGTACAGGGCCCCGGGGAGCTGTTTTTT.

This clonotype came up many times. The chain links TRBV20-1 to TRBJ2-2; TRBD1 agrees at 10 bases. The CDR3 is 16 amino acids. With V trimmed by 1 base and J by 6 bases, 8 bases remained unmatched. The germline V gene has CDR1 DFQATT and CDR2 SNEGSKA (reference sequence). DNA for the CDR3: TGCAGTGCTAGAGGGGAGGGGACAGGGGATTCCGGGGAGCTGTTTTTT. Translated, it gives CSARGEGTGDSGELFF.

In nucleotides, the CDR3 is TGTGCCAGCTCCCAGGGTTCGGAGGGCAATCAGCCCCAGCATTTT. This codes for CASSQGSEGNQPQHF. The chain is built from TRBV18 and TRBJ1-5; D is possibly TRBD1 (5 bases). The CDR3 sequence is 15 residues long. Per the germline V gene, CDR1 is KGHSH and CDR2 is LQKENI. The V end was cut by 6 bases, the J end by 2 bases, with 14 bases between.

The rearrangement links TRBV24-1 to TRBJ2-7; no definite D call. CDR3 length: 13 residues. Germline V gives CDR1 KGHDR, CDR2 SFDVKD. Trimming pared 7 bases from V and 2 bases from J, leaving 11 bases between. The CDR3 coding sequence is TGTGCCACCAGGGGGTTACAAACCTACGAGCAGTACTTC. Amino acid sequence: CATRGLQTYEQYF.

This clonotype has just a few counts. The CDR3 here is CASSQGRLNTGELFF. The CDR3 DNA reads as TGCGCCAGCAGCCAAGGCAGGCTGAACACCGGGGAGCTGTTTTTT. The V gene is TRBV4-1, the J gene TRBJ2-2; D unresolved. The CDR3 consists of 15 residues. V was shortened by 1 base and J by 1 base, with 7 bases between the two germline ends. Looked up from germline, CDR1 is MGHRA and CDR2 is YSYEKL.

DNA for the CDR3: TGTGCCAGCAGCTCTAGCGGACAGGGCGAGCAGTACTTC. Translation gives CASSSSGQGEQYF. The chain couples TRBV7-6 to TRBJ2-7; D perhaps matches TRBD1 (8 bases). The CDR3 length is 13 residues. CDR1 is SGHVS and CDR2 is FNYEAQ in the germline V gene. Trimming removed 4 bases from V and 6 bases from J, with 13 bases in between.

This clonotype has just a few counts. CDR3 region: CSARAYVAGTDTQYF. The CDR3 DNA sequence: TGCAGTGCTAGAGCATATGTAGCGGGCACAGATACGCAGTATTTT. The chain joins TRBV20-1 to TRBJ2-3, with a tentative D call TRBD2 (6 bases). Trimming cost V 1 base and J 1 base, with 12 bases left between them. Germline V gene data show CDR1 as DFQATT and CDR2 as SNEGSKA (reference sequence). The CDR3 covers 15 residues.

The chain recombines TRBV12-3 or TRBV12-4 with TRBJ1-2; the match to TRBD1 covers 10 bases. This CDR3 has 15 residues. Losses at the gene ends were 6 bases for V and 8 bases for J; bases not matched to a gene: 12. The CDR3 loop is CASSPSLGTGEGYTF. The CDR3, as DNA: TGTGCCAGCAGCCCAAGCCTAGGGACAGGGGAAGGCTACACCTTC.

The rearrangement uses TRBV20-1 and TRBJ2-7, with 12 bases fitting TRBD2. The CDR3 loop spans 15 amino acids. V gave up 5 bases and J gave up 0 bases; unmatched junction bases: 5. Germline CDR1 and CDR2: DFQATT and SNEGSKA (reference sequence). The CDR3 coding sequence is TGCAGTGCTGAGAAGACTAGCGGGAGCTCCTACGAGCAGTACTTC. Translating gives CSAEKTSGSSYEQYF.

This clonotype was observed a few times. The chain combines TRBV3-1 with TRBJ1-3; a possible D gene is TRBD1 (5 bases). Germline-derived CDR1 and CDR2 are LGHDT and YNNKEL (reference sequence). CDR3 length equals 16 residues. V was trimmed by 4 bases and J by 0 bases, leaving 13 bases between them. DNA for the CDR3: TGTGCCAGCAGCCCCTTGGGGGGGGACTCTGGAAACACCATATATTTT. It encodes CASSPLGGDSGNTIYF.

V gene TRBV19 combines with J gene TRBJ2-5; TRBD2 might be the D (6 bases). Germline CDR1 reads LNHDA; CDR2 reads SQIVND (reference sequence). The germline V and J ends were trimmed by 5 bases and 1 base, with 11 bases remaining between them. The CDR3 is 14 amino acids. CDR3 sequence (DNA): TGTGCCAGTAGTTTGCGGGGATTCCAAGAGACCCAGTACTTC. It translates to CASSLRGFQETQYF.

This chain connects TRBV15 to TRBJ2-3, with TRBD2 matching 11 bases. V gave up 6 bases and J gave up 0 bases; unmatched junction bases: 8. The germline V gene encodes CDR1 LNHNV and CDR2 YYDKDF (reference sequence). The CDR3 totals 17 residues. The chain's CDR3 is CATRASGGYTSTDTQYF. Written as DNA, the CDR3 is TGTGCCACCAGGGCTAGCGGGGGGTATACTAGCACAGATACGCAGTATTTT. Full variable domain (outside the CDR3, taken from reference TRBV15 and TRBJ2-3): DAMVIQNPRYQVTQFGKPVTLSCSQTLNHNVMYWYQQKSSQAPKLLFHYYDKDFNNEADTPDNFQSRRPNTSFCFLDIRSPGLGDTAMYLCATRASGGYTSTDTQYFGPGTRLTVL.

V is TRBV19 and J is TRBJ2-5; TRBD1 agrees at 7 bases. The trim removed 6 bases at V and 3 bases at J, leaving 7 bases unmatched. Germline V gene data show CDR1 as LNHDA and CDR2 as SQIVND (reference sequence). The CDR3 loop spans 14 amino acids. The CDR3 region has the DNA TGTGCCAGTAGGGATACCGACAGGGAAGAGACCCAGTACTTC. Amino acids: CASRDTDREETQYF.

CDR3 sequence reads: CASSPGRSTNSPLHF. The CDR3 DNA is TGCGCCAGCAGCCCGGGACGATCGACCAATTCACCCCTCCACTTT. V gene TRBV5-1 combines with J gene TRBJ1-6, with D possibly TRBD1 on 5 matching bases. Between the trimmed V and J ends, which lost 4 bases and 7 bases, there was a span of 15 bases. CDR3 length: 15 amino acids. Germline CDR1 is SGHRS and CDR2 is YFSETQ.

This clonotype has just a few counts. This rearrangement joins TRBV7-8 to TRBJ2-5; D not resolved. Germline values: CDR1 SGHVS, CDR2 FQNEAQ. V gave up 6 bases and J gave up 0 bases, with 14 bases separating them. This CDR3 has 15 residues. The CDR3 loop reads CASRQQGSYQETQYF. The CDR3 nucleotides read TGTGCCAGCAGACAGCAAGGATCGTACCAAGAGACCCAGTACTTC.

This clonotype was seen only a few times. The V and J genes are TRBV6-2 or TRBV6-3 and TRBJ2-2; unclear D gene. This CDR3 has 14 residues. CDR1 is MNHEY and CDR2 is SVGEGT in the germline V gene. Trimming pared 7 bases from V and 6 bases from J, leaving 15 bases between. CDR3 region: CASTNPPVPGELFF. The CDR3 DNA follows: TGTGCCAGCACCAATCCCCCGGTCCCCGGGGAGCTGTTTTTT.

Only a few counts were recorded for this clonotype. V and J are TRBV20-1 and TRBJ1-2, with no clear D. The V end was cut by 2 bases, the J end by 8 bases, with 12 bases between. Germline V lookup: CDR1 DFQATT, CDR2 SNEGSKA (reference sequence). The CDR3 covers 12 residues. CDR3 nucleotide sequence: TGCAGTGCTAGAAGCCTCCTCCGGGGCTACACCTTC. Translated, it gives CSARSLLRGYTF.